Listed below are T cell receptor beta chains from one sample, sequenced in a study of radiation and T cells in renal cell carcinoma. Profiling relied on immunoSEQ multiplex PCR, and the TCRdb table lists in-frame clones only, not all of them. The sample contains about 130,000 clones, 81% of which appear only once. The sequencing here drew on blood, taken from a patient whose treatment included radiotherapy and nephrectomy. Receptors originate from a man over 45 with renal cell carcinoma. Both conserved end residues are part of each CDR3. A D gene is named only where the DNA matches it firmly. For some rows the clone size is stated as once, few or many, or as a class when expanded; others skip it.

.,TRBJ2-2,TRBV27,.,CASRTAGDTGELFF,TGTGCCAGCAGAACAGCCGGGGACACCGGGGAGCTGTTTTTT
TRBD2,TRBJ2-1,TRBV10-3,.,CAISESGGVYSDEQFF,TGTGCCATCAGTGAGTCCGGGGGGGTGTATTCTGATGAGCAGTTCTTC
.,TRBJ1-4,TRBV29-1,.,CSVAGEPKNEKLFF,TGCAGCGTTGCTGGGGAACCAAAAAATGAAAAACTGTTTTTT
.,TRBJ2-7,TRBV27,.,CASRKTGTLPYEQYF,TGTGCCAGCCGAAAAACCGGGACTCTACCCTACGAGCAGTACTTC
.,TRBJ2-2,TRBV9,.,CASSVGLTWDTGELFF,TGTGCCAGCAGCGTAGGCCTGACGTGGGACACCGGGGAGCTGTTTTTT
.,TRBJ2-5,TRBV18,.,CASSSFRQETQYF,TGTGCCAGCTCATCTTTCAGACAAGAGACCCAGTACTTC
.,TRBJ2-5,TRBV2,.,CASSGRTFQETQYF,TGTGCCAGCAGTGGGAGGACGTTCCAAGAGACCCAGTACTTC
.,TRBJ2-5,TRBV5-1,.,CASSLVTGEGETQYF,TGCGCCAGCAGCTTGGTGACAGGGGAGGGGGAGACCCAGTACTTC
.,TRBJ1-1,TRBV28,.,CASGREAFF,TGTGCCAGCGGGCGTGAAGCTTTCTTT
TRBD1,TRBJ2-6,TRBV18,.,CASSFFRQGNSGANVLTF,TGTGCCAGCTCATTCTTCCGACAGGGCAACTCTGGGGCCAACGTCCTGACTTTC
.,TRBJ1-3,TRBV7-2,few,CASSLSGGLGNTIYF,TGTGCCAGCAGCTTATCGGGGGGATTGGGAAACACCATATATTTT
.,TRBJ1-2,TRBV12-5,.,CASGLGGLNYGYTF,TGTGCTAGTGGTTTGGGAGGGCTAAACTATGGCTACACCTTC
.,TRBJ2-7,TRBV19,.,CASSEREAYEQYF,TGTGCCAGTAGTGAAAGGGAGGCCTACGAGCAGTACTTC
TRBD2,TRBJ2-5,TRBV9,.,CASSLGTSGRRLGETQYF,TGTGCCAGCAGCCTAGGGACTAGCGGGAGGAGGCTTGGAGAGACCCAGTACTTC
.,TRBJ2-5,TRBV6-6,once,CASSHRQQETQYF,TGTGCCAGCAGTCACAGGCAGCAAGAGACCCAGTACTTC
TRBD1,TRBJ2-1,TRBV5-4,.,CASSFGQGYNEQFF,TGTGCCAGCAGCTTTGGACAGGGCTACAATGAGCAGTTCTTC
.,TRBJ1-2,TRBV28,.,CASTEADLYGYTF,TGTGCCAGCACTGAGGCGGACCTTTATGGCTACACCTTC
.,TRBJ1-1,TRBV19,.,CASSIGLMNTEAFF,TGTGCCAGTAGTATAGGGTTGATGAACACTGAAGCTTTCTTT
.,TRBJ2-5,TRBV7-9,.,CASSLVLGETQYF,TGTGCCAGCAGCTTAGTACTGGGAGAGACCCAGTACTTC
.,TRBJ1-2,TRBV29-1,.,CSVVTGDYGYTF,TGCAGCGTTGTCACCGGAGACTATGGCTACACCTTC
.,TRBJ2-7,TRBV27,.,CASSLTGYGSYEQYF,TGTGCCAGCAGTTTAACAGGGTATGGGTCCTACGAGCAGTACTTC
.,TRBJ2-6,TRBV2,.,CASSDRSGANVLTF,TGTGCCAGCAGTGACAGGTCTGGGGCCAACGTCCTGACTTTC
.,TRBJ2-5,TRBV4-2,.,CASSQEARGGPQAAQYF,TGTGCCAGCAGCCAAGAGGCCCGCGGGGGCCCCCAGGCGGCCCAGTACTTC
.,TRBJ1-4,TRBV2,.,CASSSRTVGEKLFF,TGTGCCAGCAGTAGTAGGACAGTTGGGGAAAAACTGTTTTTT
.,TRBJ2-5,TRBV19,.,CASRGLSQGPQETQYF,TGTGCCAGTAGGGGCCTCTCTCAGGGACCTCAAGAGACCCAGTACTTC
.,TRBJ1-4,TRBV5-6,many,CASSPIGGEKLFF,TGTGCCAGCAGCCCCATAGGTGGTGAAAAACTGTTTTTT
TRBD2,TRBJ2-3,TRBV29-1,.,CSVLPGGTDTQYF,TGCAGCGTCCTCCCGGGGGGGACAGATACGCAGTATTTT
.,TRBJ1-4,TRBV19,.,CASSIIALPGGNEKLFF,TGTGCCAGTAGTATTATCGCTTTGCCAGGCGGTAATGAAAAACTGTTTTTT
.,TRBJ2-5,TRBV28,.,CASSLWRGLGETQYF,TGTGCCAGCAGTTTATGGCGGGGGCTGGGGGAGACCCAGTACTTC
TRBD1,TRBJ2-1,TRBV5-1,.,CASSLDGTDSYNEQFF,TGCGCCAGCAGCTTGGACGGGACAGATTCCTACAATGAGCAGTTCTTC
.,TRBJ1-2,TRBV10-3,.,CAISDGLNYGYTF,TGTGCCATCAGTGACGGACTGAACTATGGCTACACCTTC
.,TRBJ1-1,TRBV27,.,CASSLMQNTEAFF,TGTGCCAGCAGTTTAATGCAGAACACTGAAGCTTTCTTT
TRBD1,TRBJ1-2,TRBV5-1,few,CASSQIGQGANYGYTF,TGCGCCAGCAGCCAAATAGGACAGGGGGCGAACTATGGCTACACCTTC
.,TRBJ1-2,TRBV7-8,.,CASSPTATANYGYTF,TGTGCCAGCAGCCCCACAGCTACAGCGAACTATGGCTACACCTTC
.,TRBJ1-2,TRBV7-9,few,CASSLAGDGNYGYTF,TGTGCCAGCAGCTTAGCCGGGGACGGGAACTATGGCTACACCTTC
TRBD2,TRBJ2-7,TRBV2,.,CASTLLAEGGYEQYF,TGTGCCAGCACCTTACTAGCGGAGGGCGGGTACGAGCAGTACTTC
.,TRBJ2-7,TRBV28,many,CASSFQNYEQYF,TGTGCCAGCAGTTTCCAGAACTACGAGCAGTACTTC
.,TRBJ1-4,TRBV6-6,.,CASSRGALGSEKLFF,TGTGCCAGCAGTAGGGGGGCATTGGGATCCGAAAAACTGTTTTTT
.,TRBJ1-5,TRBV30,few,CAWAIGRGNQPQHF,TGTGCCTGGGCCATCGGGAGGGGCAATCAGCCCCAGCATTTT
.,TRBJ1-2,TRBV4-3,.,CASSQEGGGYRDGYTF,TGCGCCAGCAGCCAAGAGGGCGGCGGCTACAGAGATGGCTACACCTTC
.,TRBJ2-2,TRBV5-4,.,CASSRKLGSGANTGELFF,TGTGCCAGCAGCCGGAAGCTTGGGTCGGGGGCGAACACCGGGGAGCTGTTTTTT
.,TRBJ2-4,TRBV21-1,many,CASSTKTGLNIQYF,TGTGCCAGCAGCACTAAGACAGGGCTAAACATTCAGTACTTC
.,TRBJ2-1,TRBV2,.,CASSGGGQQFF,TGTGCCAGCAGTGGCGGGGGCCAGCAGTTCTTC
TRBD1,TRBJ1-3,TRBV2,.,CASSLDRGDTIYF,TGTGCCAGCAGTCTCGACAGGGGGGACACCATATATTTT
.,TRBJ2-5,TRBV9,.,CASSEAFSVGETQYF,TGTGCCAGCAGCGAAGCATTTTCAGTGGGAGAGACCCAGTACTTC